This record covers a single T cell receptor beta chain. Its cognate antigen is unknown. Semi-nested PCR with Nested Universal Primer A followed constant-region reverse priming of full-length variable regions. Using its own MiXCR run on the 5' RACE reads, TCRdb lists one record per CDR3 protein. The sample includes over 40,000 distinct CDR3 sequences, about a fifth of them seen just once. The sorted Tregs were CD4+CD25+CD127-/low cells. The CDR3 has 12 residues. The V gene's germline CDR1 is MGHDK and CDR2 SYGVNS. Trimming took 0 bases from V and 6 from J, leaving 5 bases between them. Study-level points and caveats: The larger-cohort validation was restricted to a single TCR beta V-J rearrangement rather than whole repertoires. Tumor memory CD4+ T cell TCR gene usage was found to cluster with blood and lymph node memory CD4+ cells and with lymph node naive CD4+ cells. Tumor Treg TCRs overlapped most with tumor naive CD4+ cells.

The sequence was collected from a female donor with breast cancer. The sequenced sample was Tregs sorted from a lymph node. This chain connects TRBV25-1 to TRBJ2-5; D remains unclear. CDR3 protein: CASSEYDQTQYF. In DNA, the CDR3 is TGTGCCAGCAGTGAATATGATCAGACCCAGTACTTC. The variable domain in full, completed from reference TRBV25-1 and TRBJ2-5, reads EADIYQTPRYLVIGTGKKITLECSQTMGHDKMYWYQQDPGMELHLIHYSYGVNSTEKGDLSSESTVSRIRTEHFPLTLESARPSHTSQYLCASSEYDQTQYFGPGTRLLVL.